These 32 T cell receptor beta chains share one sample of origin, sequenced in a study of vaccination and CD4 T cells after COVID-19. Oncomine TCR Beta short-read sequencing was applied to DNA from cultured CD4+ T cells. TCRdb recomputed calls from the PCR reads with MiXCR, one row per CDR3 protein. The data hold thousands of distinct CDR3 sequences, with 40% observed a single time. Treatment reported: 10-day PBMC culture with coronavirus spike peptide pools or control peptides (ViraFEST assay). No antigens are known for them. The sequenced sample consisted of CD4+ T cells from blood, cultured in vitro. The receptor source for this set is a human donor who had recovered from COVID-19.

The chain has TRBV12-3 or TRBV12-4 and TRBJ1-1, with D unclear. The CDR3 has 12 residues. Trimming left V 7 bases short and J 4 bases short, with 10 bases between. The CDR3 sequence: CASMNSFTEAFF. The DNA for the CDR3 is TGTGCCAGCATGAACAGTTTCACTGAAGCTTTCTTT.

This clonotype turned up a few times. The J gene is TRBJ1-1, the V gene TRBV7-9; TRBD1 agrees at 7 bases. V lost 7 bases, J lost 10 bases, and 6 bases stayed unmatched. The germline CDR1 and CDR2 sequences are SEHNR and FQNEAQ (reference sequence). This CDR3 comprises 11 residues. The CDR3: CASTTGQVAFF. CDR3 coding DNA: TGTGCCAGCACCACCGGACAGGTAGCTTTCTTT.

The chain couples TRBV6-1 to TRBJ1-5; D remains unclear. The germline V and J ends were trimmed by 6 bases and 5 bases, with 11 bases remaining between them. The CDR3 is 13 amino acids. Germline CDR1 reads MNHNS; CDR2 reads SASEGT. The CDR3 reads CASSGSRDQPQHF. Written as DNA, the CDR3 is TGTGCCAGCAGCGGGAGCAGAGATCAGCCCCAGCATTTT.

This clonotype appeared a few times. The rearrangement links TRBV20-1 to TRBJ2-3; 9 nucleotides agree with TRBD2. Germline trimming cut 0 bases from V and 3 bases from J; bases unmatched to any gene: 7. This CDR3 region has 16 residues. Per germline, CDR1 DFQATT and CDR2 SNEGSKA (reference sequence). The CDR3 region has the DNA TGCAGTGCTAGAGAGGCGGGAGGGCCGGATACAGATACGCAGTATTTT. It translates to CSAREAGGPDTDTQYF.

The V call is TRBV7-9, the J call TRBJ2-7; D call uncertain. CDR1 and CDR2 (germline): SEHNR, FQNEAQ (reference sequence). The CDR3 extends over 13 amino acids. Trimming took 4 bases from V and 2 from J, leaving 9 bases between them. This CDR3 is CASSSGPTYEQYF. CDR3 DNA sequence: TGTGCCAGCAGCTCCGGGCCTACCTACGAGCAGTACTTC.

This clonotype is classed as medium-sized (0.01 to 0.1%). CDR3 nucleotide sequence: TGTGCCAGCAGTCCCCCGGGGGGCCGCGGGGAGCTGTTTTTT. Residues: CASSPPGGRGELFF. This rearrangement joins TRBV6-1 to TRBJ2-2; TRBD2 is a possible D gene (7 bases). There are 14 residues in the CDR3. V was clipped by 5 bases and J by 7 bases, with 14 bases between them. Germline CDR1 MNHNS, CDR2 SASEGT.

Sample share makes this clonotype medium-sized (0.01 to 0.1%). The chain links TRBV29-1 to TRBJ2-3, with TRBD2 matching over 7 bases. CDR1 SQVTM and CDR2 ANQGSEA come from the germline V gene. The CDR3 spans 13 residues. V gave up 4 bases and J gave up 6 bases; unmatched junction bases: 7. CDR3 residues: CSVVISGDDTQYF. CDR3 bases: TGCAGCGTTGTGATCAGCGGGGACGATACGCAGTATTTT.

This clonotype appeared a few times. The gene calls are TRBV27 and TRBJ1-2; D uncertain. Trimming cost V 2 bases and J 5 bases, with 18 bases left between them. Germline lookup yields CDR1 MNHEY and CDR2 SMNVEV (reference sequence). The CDR3 covers 16 residues. CDR3 protein: CASSLSGMDFSYGYTF. CDR3 nucleotides: TGTGCCAGCAGTTTAAGTGGTATGGACTTCTCATATGGCTACACCTTC.

A few counts support this clonotype. V usage is TRBV20-1 and J usage is TRBJ1-1; 9 bases are shared with TRBD1. Looked up from germline, CDR1 is DFQATT and CDR2 is SNEGSKA (reference sequence). V gave up 5 bases and J gave up 7 bases; unmatched junction bases: 11. CDR3 length equals 14 residues. The CDR3 is CSAPGGDRDNEAFF. Written as DNA, the CDR3 is TGCAGTGCTCCAGGAGGGGACAGGGATAATGAAGCTTTCTTT.

V usage is TRBV14 and J usage is TRBJ2-1, with D perhaps being TRBD1 or TRBD2 (5 bases each). The DNA end is a closer match to TRBJ2-7, so the J assignment may be wrong. Germline assignment: CDR1 SGHDN and CDR2 FVKESK. The CDR3 runs to 16 residues. The CDR3 region is CASSQDLGEAYYEQYF. For the CDR3, the DNA is TGTGCCAGCAGCCAAGATTTGGGGGAAGCTTACTACGAGCAGTACTTC.

The V and J genes are TRBV6-2 or TRBV6-3 and TRBJ1-2; 12 nucleotides match TRBD1. Germline CDR1 reads MNHEY; CDR2 reads SVGEGT. This CDR3 region has 14 residues. Trimming at V came to 6 bases and at J to 8 bases, leaving 7 bases not matched to a gene. This CDR3 reads CASSQTGTGGGYTF. CDR3 DNA sequence: TGTGCCAGCAGCCAAACCGGGACAGGGGGCGGCTACACCTTC.

As DNA, the CDR3 is TGTGCCAGCAGTGAAGGGGGGGTAAGGGAGACCCAGTACTTC. This codes for CASSEGGVRETQYF. The chain recombines TRBV6-1 with TRBJ2-5, with a tentative D call TRBD2 (6 bases). The CDR3 is made up of 14 amino acids. Germline lookup yields CDR1 MNHNS and CDR2 SASEGT. Trimming removed 1 base at V and 5 bases at J, with 11 bases between.

This rearrangement joins TRBV12-3 or TRBV12-4 to TRBJ2-2; D not certain. V dropped 5 bases and J dropped 1 base, with 8 bases sitting between them. The CDR3 totals 14 residues. CDR3 region: CASSVWRNTGELFF. CDR3 coding DNA: TGTGCCAGCAGTGTGTGGCGGAACACCGGGGAGCTGTTTTTT.

The CDR3 nucleotides read TGTGCCAGCAGCTTAAGCGGGGCAGATACGCAGTATTTT. It translates to CASSLSGADTQYF. J is TRBJ2-3 and V is TRBV7-3; a possible D gene is TRBD2 (6 bases). The CDR3 covers 13 residues. Germline loops: CDR1 SGHTA, CDR2 FQGTGA. Trimming took off 1 base at V and 4 bases at J, with 6 bases between the two ends. The full variable domain, in which reference TRBV7-3 and TRBJ2-3 provide the parts outside the CDR3, is GAGVSQTPSNKVTEKGKYVELRCDPISGHTALYWYRQSLGQGPEFLIYFQGTGAADDSGLPNDRFFAVRPEGSVSTLKIQRTERGDSAVYLCASSLSGADTQYFGPGTRLTVL.

V gene TRBV6-2 or TRBV6-3 combines with J gene TRBJ1-5; TRBD1 agrees at 7 bases. The germline gives CDR1 MNHEY, CDR2 SVGEGT. The trim removed 0 bases at V and 1 base at J, leaving 3 bases unmatched. The CDR3 is made up of 16 amino acids. The CDR3 spells CASSYSVDRSNQPQHF. CDR3 sequence (DNA): TGTGCCAGCAGTTACTCGGTGGACAGGAGCAATCAGCCCCAGCATTTT.

The J gene is TRBJ2-1, the V gene TRBV20-1; maybe TRBD2 (5 bases). CDR1 and CDR2 (germline): DFQATT, SNEGSKA (reference sequence). The CDR3 length is 15 residues. V was cut by 0 bases and J by 2 bases, with 11 bases left in between. The CDR3 here is CSARDLLAPYNEQFF. CDR3 in DNA: TGCAGTGCTAGAGATCTCCTAGCTCCCTACAATGAGCAGTTCTTC.

The chain uses TRBV7-9 and TRBJ1-3; TRBD1 matches 9 bases. CDR3 length: 16 amino acids. Per germline, CDR1 SEHNR and CDR2 FQNEAQ (reference sequence). The V segment lost 6 bases and the J segment 4 bases; nucleotides outside the gene matches: 10. The CDR3 reads CASRSLWTGAGNTIYF. CDR3 in DNA: TGTGCCAGCAGGTCCCTTTGGACAGGGGCAGGAAACACCATATATTTT. The full variable domain, rest sourced from reference TRBV7-9 and TRBJ1-3, is DTGVSQNPRHKITKRGQNVTFRCDPISEHNRLYWYRQTLGQGPEFLTYFQNEAQLEKSRLLSDRFSAERPKGSFSTLEIQRTEQGDSAMYLCASRSLWTGAGNTIYFGEGSWLTVV.

This clonotype is medium-sized by share. This sequence joins TRBV10-3 and TRBJ2-7; TRBD2 matches 13 bases. The CDR3 covers 15 residues. After removal of 6 bases from V and 3 bases from J, the junction contained 5 bases not matched to a gene. Germline V gene sequence: CDR1 ENHRY, CDR2 SYGVKD. CDR3 sequence: CAIRGTSGAVYEQYF. The CDR3 DNA follows: TGTGCCATCAGGGGGACTAGCGGGGCGGTCTACGAGCAGTACTTC.

This clonotype showed up just once. V usage is TRBV5-1 and J usage is TRBJ2-5; 9 bases align to TRBD1. Germline assignment: CDR1 SGHRS and CDR2 YFSETQ. The CDR3 consists of 13 residues. V lost 2 bases to trimming and J lost 5 bases; unmatched junction nucleotides: 1. CDR3 sequence reads: CASSLGQGETQYF. CDR3 sequence (DNA): TGCGCCAGCAGCTTAGGACAGGGGGAGACCCAGTACTTC.

The chain is built from TRBV7-2 and TRBJ2-7; TRBD1 might be the D (6 bases). Germline CDR1 and CDR2: SGHTA and FQGNSA. This CDR3 is 14 amino acids long. The V and J ends lost 5 bases and 0 bases respectively, with 11 bases between them. The CDR3 DNA is TGTGCCAGCAGCAAACAGGGTAGCTCCTACGAGCAGTACTTC. Translating it yields CASSKQGSSYEQYF. Based on the CDR3 plus reference TRBV7-2 and TRBJ2-7, the full variable domain is GAGVSQSPSNKVTEKGKDVELRCDPISGHTALYWYRQSLGQGLEFLIYFQGNSAPDKSGLPSDRFSAERTGGSVSTLTIQRTQQEDSAVYLCASSKQGSSYEQYFGPGTRLTVT.

The genes are TRBV19 and TRBJ1-5, with D perhaps matching TRBD1 (6 bases). The V gene's germline CDR1 is LNHDA and CDR2 SQIVND (reference sequence). The CDR3 has 16 amino acids. The V gene lost 3 bases and the J gene lost 0 bases, with 12 bases spanning the gap. Written as DNA, the CDR3 is TGTGCCAGTAGTATTGTTCAGGGGCATAGCAATCAGCCCCAGCATTTT. Translated: CASSIVQGHSNQPQHF.

This chain connects TRBV19 to TRBJ1-6; 8 bases are shared with TRBD1. This CDR3 region has 15 residues. CDR1 is LNHDA, CDR2 SQIVND, per germline (reference sequence). The ends lost 4 bases at V and 9 bases at J; junction bases unmatched: 8. CDR3 region: CASSNSGGSISPLHF. The CDR3 coding sequence is TGTGCCAGTAGTAATTCAGGGGGCAGTATTTCACCCCTCCACTTT.

The chain recombines TRBV19 with TRBJ1-6, with unresolved D. V shed 8 bases and J shed 14 bases, with 13 bases lying between them. Germline loops: CDR1 LNHDA, CDR2 SQIVND (reference sequence). The CDR3 loop spans 11 amino acids. The CDR3 reads CASSGPGALHF. For the CDR3, the DNA is TGTGCCAGTTCCGGCCCAGGAGCCCTCCACTTT.

The table lists this clonotype with a few counts. The V gene is TRBV7-2, the J gene TRBJ1-5; 7 nucleotides align to TRBD1. The V gene's germline CDR1 is SGHTA and CDR2 FQGNSA. V gave up 5 bases and J gave up 0 bases; unmatched junction bases: 7. The CDR3 runs 16 residues. CDR3 coding DNA: TGTGCCAGCAGCCGGGACAGCGTTAATAGCAATCAGCCCCAGCATTTT. It encodes CASSRDSVNSNQPQHF.

This chain uses TRBV2 with TRBJ2-5, with a tentative D call TRBD1 (7 bases). Trimming took 7 bases from V and 3 from J, leaving 15 bases between them. Germline lookup yields CDR1 SNHLY and CDR2 FYNNEI. The CDR3 contains 14 residues. The CDR3 coding sequence is TGTGCCAGCATCATGGCAGGGGGGAAAGAGACCCAGTACTTC. Translated, it gives CASIMAGGKETQYF. The full variable domain, rest sourced from reference TRBV2 and TRBJ2-5, is EPEVTQTPSHQVTQMGQEVILRCVPISNHLYFYWYRQILGQKVEFLVSFYNNEISEKSEIFDDQFSVERPDGSNFTLKIRSTKLEDSAMYFCASIMAGGKETQYFGPGTRLLVL.

This chain uses TRBV6-1 with TRBJ2-3; tentative D call: TRBD1 (5 bases). The V and J ends lost 6 bases and 0 bases respectively, with 16 bases between them. The germline V gene encodes CDR1 MNHNS and CDR2 SASEGT. The CDR3 has 16 residues. The CDR3 DNA sequence: TGTGCCAGCAGATTCGGTGGGGCGAGAAGCACAGATACGCAGTATTTT. Encoded protein: CASRFGGARSTDTQYF.

V usage is TRBV7-9 and J usage is TRBJ2-3; TRBD1 aligns across 9 bases. Per the germline V gene, CDR1 is SEHNR and CDR2 is FQNEAQ (reference sequence). This CDR3 comprises 16 residues. Unmatched junction bases numbered 10, after V lost 7 bases and J lost 2 bases. The CDR3 DNA reads as TGTGCCAGCACATCCCTGTGGACAGGGGTCACAGATACGCAGTATTTT. Its protein is CASTSLWTGVTDTQYF.

The chain recombines TRBV6-1 with TRBJ1-1; possible D gene TRBD1, 6 bases. The CDR3 extends over 15 amino acids. CDR1 is MNHNS, CDR2 SASEGT, per germline. V was cut by 7 bases and J by 1 base, with 16 bases left in between. The CDR3 protein is CASNPLGGKNTEAFF. In DNA, the CDR3 is TGTGCCAGCAACCCCCTCGGGGGCAAGAACACTGAAGCTTTCTTT.

The table lists this clonotype with a few counts. The chain employs TRBV6-1 and TRBJ1-5, with TRBD1 as a possible D gene (5 bases). CDR1 MNHNS and CDR2 SASEGT come from the germline V gene. This CDR3 spans 14 amino acids. Between the trimmed V and J ends, which lost 6 bases and 9 bases, there was a span of 18 bases. CDR3 in DNA: TGTGCCAGCAGACGTCAGGGCTCGAGTGGGCCCCAGCATTTT. This sequence encodes CASRRQGSSGPQHF.

The chain joins TRBV12-5 to TRBJ2-3; D may be TRBD2 (5 bases). Trimming took off 0 bases at V and 1 base at J, with 20 bases between the two ends. The CDR3 has 19 residues. Germline CDR1 is LGHNT and CDR2 is FRNRAP. Here the CDR3 reads CASGLVGLGRPFGTDTQYF. Here the CDR3 DNA reads TGTGCTAGTGGTTTGGTAGGTCTGGGGAGACCCTTTGGCACAGATACGCAGTATTTT.

This chain links TRBV5-6 with TRBJ2-2; D is perhaps TRBD1 (6 bases). The ends were cut back, 1 base at V and 2 bases at J, with 9 bases in the middle. CDR3 length equals 15 residues. Germline CDR1 reads SGHDT; CDR2 reads YYEEEE. Here the CDR3 reads CASSLIGGNTGELFF. The CDR3 nucleotides read TGTGCCAGCAGCTTGATAGGGGGTAACACCGGGGAGCTGTTTTTT.

This clonotype was observed a few times. The genes are TRBV20-1 and TRBJ2-1, with D tentatively TRBD2 (5 bases). V was cut by 3 bases and J by 10 bases, with 16 bases left in between. The CDR3 totals 13 residues. Germline-derived CDR1 and CDR2 are DFQATT and SNEGSKA (reference sequence). CDR3 loop: CSASSSSFGEQFF. The CDR3 DNA follows: TGCAGTGCTAGTAGCTCTAGCTTCGGCGAGCAGTTCTTC.